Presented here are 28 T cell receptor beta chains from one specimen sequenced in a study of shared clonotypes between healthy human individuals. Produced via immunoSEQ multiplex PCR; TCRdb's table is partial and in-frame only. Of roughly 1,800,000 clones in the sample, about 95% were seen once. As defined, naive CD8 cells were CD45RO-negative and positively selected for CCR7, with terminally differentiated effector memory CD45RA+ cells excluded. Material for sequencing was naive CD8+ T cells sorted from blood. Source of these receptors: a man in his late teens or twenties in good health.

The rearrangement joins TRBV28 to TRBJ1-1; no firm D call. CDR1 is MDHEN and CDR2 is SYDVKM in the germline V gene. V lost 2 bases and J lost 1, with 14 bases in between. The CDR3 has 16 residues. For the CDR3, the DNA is TGTGCCAGCAGTTTAAGTGGGGAGGGTTCGAACACTGAAGCTTTCTTT. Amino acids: CASSLSGEGSNTEAFF.

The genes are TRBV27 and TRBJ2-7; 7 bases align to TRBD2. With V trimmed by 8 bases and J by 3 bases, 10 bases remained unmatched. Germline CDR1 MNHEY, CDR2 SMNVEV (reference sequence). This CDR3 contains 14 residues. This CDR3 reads CASGPWGGRYEQYF. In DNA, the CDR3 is TGTGCCAGCGGTCCCTGGGGGGGTCGCTACGAGCAGTACTTC.

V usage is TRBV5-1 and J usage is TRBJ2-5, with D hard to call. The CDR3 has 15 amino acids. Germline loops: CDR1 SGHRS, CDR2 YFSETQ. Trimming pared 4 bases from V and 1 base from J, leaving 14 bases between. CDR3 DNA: TGCGCCAGCAGCGTATTCTTTCTGGGCCAAGAGACCCAGTACTTC. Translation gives CASSVFFLGQETQYF.

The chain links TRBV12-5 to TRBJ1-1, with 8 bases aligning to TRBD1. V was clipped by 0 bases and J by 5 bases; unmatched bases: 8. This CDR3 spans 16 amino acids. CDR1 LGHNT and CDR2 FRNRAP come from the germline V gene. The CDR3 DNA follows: TGTGCTAGTGGTTTGGTACTAGGCAGGGGGCGGACTGAAGCTTTCTTT. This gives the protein CASGLVLGRGRTEAFF.

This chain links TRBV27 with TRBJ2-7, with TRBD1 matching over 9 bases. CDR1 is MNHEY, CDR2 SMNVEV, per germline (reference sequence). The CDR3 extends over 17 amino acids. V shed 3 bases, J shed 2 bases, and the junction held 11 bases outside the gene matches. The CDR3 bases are TGTGCCAGCAGTTTGACCCAACAGGGGGCACAGGCCTACGAGCAGTACTTC. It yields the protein CASSLTQQGAQAYEQYF.

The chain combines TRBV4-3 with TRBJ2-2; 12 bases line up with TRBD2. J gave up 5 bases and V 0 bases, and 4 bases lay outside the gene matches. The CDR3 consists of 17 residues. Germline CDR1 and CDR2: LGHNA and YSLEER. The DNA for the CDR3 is TGCGCCAGCAGCCAAGATCCACTAGCGGGAGGAACCGGGGAGCTGTTTTTT. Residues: CASSQDPLAGGTGELFF.

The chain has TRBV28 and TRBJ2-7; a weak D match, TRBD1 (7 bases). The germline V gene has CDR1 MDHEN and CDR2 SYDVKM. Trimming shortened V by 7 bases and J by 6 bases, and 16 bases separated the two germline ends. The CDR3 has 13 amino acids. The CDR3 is CASTPQGGGEQYF. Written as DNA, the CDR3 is TGTGCCAGCACCCCTCAGGGGGGCGGCGAGCAGTACTTC.

The CDR3 loop reads CASRYPSGEDTGELFF. CDR3 DNA sequence: TGTGCCAGCAGATACCCTTCGGGGGAGGATACCGGGGAGCTGTTTTTT. The rearrangement joins TRBV13 to TRBJ2-2; tentatively, D is TRBD2 (6 bases). This CDR3 region has 16 residues. Germline V lookup: CDR1 PRHDT, CDR2 FYEKMQ (reference sequence). Trimming stripped 6 bases from V and 5 bases from J, with 19 bases between.

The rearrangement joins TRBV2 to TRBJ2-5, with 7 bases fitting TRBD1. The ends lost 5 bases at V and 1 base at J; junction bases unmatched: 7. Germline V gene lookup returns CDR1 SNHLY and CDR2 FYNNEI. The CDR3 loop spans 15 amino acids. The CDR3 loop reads CASSPGTVSQETQYF. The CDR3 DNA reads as TGTGCCAGCAGTCCCGGGACAGTATCCCAAGAGACCCAGTACTTC.

The CDR3 is CASSSFSGRATETQYF. The CDR3 bases are TGTGCCAGCAGCTCATTTAGCGGGAGGGCCACTGAGACCCAGTACTTC. The chain has TRBV7-9 and TRBJ2-5; 11 positions match TRBD2. CDR3 length: 16 residues. Germline V lookup: CDR1 SEHNR, CDR2 FQNEAQ (reference sequence). Trimming at V came to 4 bases and at J to 5 bases, leaving 9 bases not matched to a gene.

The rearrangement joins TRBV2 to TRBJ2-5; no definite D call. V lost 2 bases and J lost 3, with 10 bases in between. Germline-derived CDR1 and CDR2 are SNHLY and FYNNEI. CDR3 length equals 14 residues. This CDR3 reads CASSESVLEETQYF. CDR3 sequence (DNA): TGTGCCAGCAGTGAATCGGTTCTCGAAGAGACCCAGTACTTC.

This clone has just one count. The CDR3 region is CASSIGVDEQYF. The CDR3 coding sequence is TGCGCCAGCAGTATAGGGGTAGACGAGCAGTACTTC. The rearrangement joins TRBV10-2 to TRBJ2-7, with D tentatively TRBD1 (5 bases). Trimming shortened V by 5 bases and J by 5 bases, and 10 bases separated the two germline ends. Germline V gene sequence: CDR1 WSHSY, CDR2 SAAADI. This CDR3 has 12 amino acids.

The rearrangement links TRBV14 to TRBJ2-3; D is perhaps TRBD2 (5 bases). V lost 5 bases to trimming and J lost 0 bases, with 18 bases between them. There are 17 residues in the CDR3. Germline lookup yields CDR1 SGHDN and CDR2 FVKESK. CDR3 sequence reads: CASSGSTRTPSTDTQYF. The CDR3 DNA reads TGTGCCAGCAGCGGTTCTACTAGGACCCCGAGCACAGATACGCAGTATTTT. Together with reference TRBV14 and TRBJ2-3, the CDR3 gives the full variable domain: EAGVTQFPSHSVIEKGQTVTLRCDPISGHDNLYWYRRVMGKEIKFLLHFVKESKQDESGMPNNRFLAERTGGTYSTLKVQPAELEDSGVYFCASSGSTRTPSTDTQYFGPGTRLTVL.

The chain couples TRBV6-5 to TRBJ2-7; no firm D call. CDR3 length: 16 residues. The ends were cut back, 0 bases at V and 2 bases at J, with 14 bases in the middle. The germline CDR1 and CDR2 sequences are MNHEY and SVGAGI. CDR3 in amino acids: CASSYSLRPLTYEQYF. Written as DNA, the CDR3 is TGTGCCAGCAGTTACTCGTTACGGCCTCTTACCTACGAGCAGTACTTC.

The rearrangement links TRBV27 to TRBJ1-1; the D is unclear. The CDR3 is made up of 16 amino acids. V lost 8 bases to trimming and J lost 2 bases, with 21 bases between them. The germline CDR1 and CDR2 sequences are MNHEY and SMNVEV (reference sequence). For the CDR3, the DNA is TGTGCCAGCGGGAATTTAGGCCCCAGATCAAACACTGAAGCTTTCTTT. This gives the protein CASGNLGPRSNTEAFF.

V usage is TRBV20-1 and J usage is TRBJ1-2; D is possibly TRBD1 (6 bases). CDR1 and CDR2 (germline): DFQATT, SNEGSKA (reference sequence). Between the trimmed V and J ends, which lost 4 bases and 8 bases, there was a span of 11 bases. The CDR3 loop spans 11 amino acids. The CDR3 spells CSATTGSGYTF. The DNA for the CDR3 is TGCAGTGCTACCACAGGGTCAGGCTACACCTTC.

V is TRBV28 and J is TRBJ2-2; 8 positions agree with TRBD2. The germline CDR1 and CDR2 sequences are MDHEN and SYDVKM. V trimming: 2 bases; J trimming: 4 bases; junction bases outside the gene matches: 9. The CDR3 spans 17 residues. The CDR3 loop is CASSLLAGPRGTGELFF. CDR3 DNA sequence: TGTGCCAGCAGTTTACTAGCGGGTCCAAGGGGCACCGGGGAGCTGTTTTTT.

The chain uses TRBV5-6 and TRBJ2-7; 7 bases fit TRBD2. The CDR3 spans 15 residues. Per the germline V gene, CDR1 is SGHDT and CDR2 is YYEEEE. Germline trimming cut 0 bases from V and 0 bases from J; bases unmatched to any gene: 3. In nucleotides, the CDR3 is TGTGCCAGCAGCTTGGGGGGGGGACCCTCCTACGAGCAGTACTTC. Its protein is CASSLGGGPSYEQYF.

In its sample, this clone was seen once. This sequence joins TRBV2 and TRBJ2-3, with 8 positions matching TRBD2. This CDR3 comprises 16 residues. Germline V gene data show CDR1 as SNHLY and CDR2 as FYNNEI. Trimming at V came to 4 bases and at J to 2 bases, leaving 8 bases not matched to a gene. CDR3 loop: CASSVPAGALTDTQYF. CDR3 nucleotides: TGTGCCAGCAGTGTCCCAGCGGGGGCACTCACAGATACGCAGTATTTT.

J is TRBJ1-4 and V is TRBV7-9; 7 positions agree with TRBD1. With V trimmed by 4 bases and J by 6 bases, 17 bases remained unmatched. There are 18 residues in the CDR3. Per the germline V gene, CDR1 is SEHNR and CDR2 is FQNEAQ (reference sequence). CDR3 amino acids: CASSSPYRLTQGDEKLFF. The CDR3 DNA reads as TGTGCCAGCAGCTCACCCTACCGTCTTACCCAGGGGGATGAAAAACTGTTTTTT.

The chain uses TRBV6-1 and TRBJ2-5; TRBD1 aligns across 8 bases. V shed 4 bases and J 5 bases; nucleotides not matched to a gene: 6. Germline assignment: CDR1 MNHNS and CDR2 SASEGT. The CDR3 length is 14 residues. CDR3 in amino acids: CASSGQGAVETQYF. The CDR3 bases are TGTGCCAGCAGTGGGCAGGGGGCAGTGGAGACCCAGTACTTC.

The CDR3 nucleotides are TGTGCCAGCAGCAAGGGTCCGCCCCAGCATTTT. It translates to CASSKGPPQHF. The genes are TRBV21-1 and TRBJ1-5. TRBV21-1 is tagged as a pseudogene. This CDR3 spans 11 amino acids.

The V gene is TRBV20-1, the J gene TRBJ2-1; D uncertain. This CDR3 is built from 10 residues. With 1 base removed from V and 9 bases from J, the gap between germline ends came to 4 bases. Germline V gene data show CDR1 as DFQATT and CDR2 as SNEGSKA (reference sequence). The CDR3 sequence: CSARVVEQFF. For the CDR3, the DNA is TGCAGTGCTAGAGTAGTTGAGCAGTTCTTC.

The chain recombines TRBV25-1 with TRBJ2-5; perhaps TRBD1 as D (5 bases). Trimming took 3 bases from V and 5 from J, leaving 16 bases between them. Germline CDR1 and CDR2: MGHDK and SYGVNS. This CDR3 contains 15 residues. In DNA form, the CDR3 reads TGTGCCAGCAGTGAGTCAGGGCTTGGGTTGGAGACCCAGTACTTC. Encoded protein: CASSESGLGLETQYF.

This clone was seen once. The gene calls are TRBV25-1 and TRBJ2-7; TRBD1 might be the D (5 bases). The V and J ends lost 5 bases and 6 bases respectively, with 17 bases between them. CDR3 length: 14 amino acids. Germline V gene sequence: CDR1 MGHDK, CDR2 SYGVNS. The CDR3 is CASSWPGSRGEQYF. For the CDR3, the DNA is TGTGCCAGCAGTTGGCCAGGGTCGAGAGGCGAGCAGTACTTC.

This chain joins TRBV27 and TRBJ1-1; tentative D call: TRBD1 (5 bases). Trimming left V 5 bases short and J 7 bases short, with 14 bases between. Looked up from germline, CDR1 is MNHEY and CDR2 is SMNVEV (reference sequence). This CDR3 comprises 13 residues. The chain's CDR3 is CASSLQADVEAFF. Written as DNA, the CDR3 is TGTGCCAGCAGTCTACAGGCAGACGTTGAAGCTTTCTTT.

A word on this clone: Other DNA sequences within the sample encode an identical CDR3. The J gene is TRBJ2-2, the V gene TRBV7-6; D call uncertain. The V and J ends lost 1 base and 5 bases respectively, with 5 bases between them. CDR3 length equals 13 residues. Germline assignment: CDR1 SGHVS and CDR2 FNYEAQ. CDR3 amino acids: CASSLGSTGELFF. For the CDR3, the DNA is TGTGCCAGCAGCTTAGGAAGTACCGGGGAGCTGTTTTTT.

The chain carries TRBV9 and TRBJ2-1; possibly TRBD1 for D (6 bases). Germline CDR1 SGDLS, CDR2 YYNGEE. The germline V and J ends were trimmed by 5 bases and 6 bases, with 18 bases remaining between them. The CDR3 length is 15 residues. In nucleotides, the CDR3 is TGTGCCAGCAGTGAGACAGGAGTAGGATCCAATGAGCAGTTCTTC. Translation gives CASSETGVGSNEQFF.